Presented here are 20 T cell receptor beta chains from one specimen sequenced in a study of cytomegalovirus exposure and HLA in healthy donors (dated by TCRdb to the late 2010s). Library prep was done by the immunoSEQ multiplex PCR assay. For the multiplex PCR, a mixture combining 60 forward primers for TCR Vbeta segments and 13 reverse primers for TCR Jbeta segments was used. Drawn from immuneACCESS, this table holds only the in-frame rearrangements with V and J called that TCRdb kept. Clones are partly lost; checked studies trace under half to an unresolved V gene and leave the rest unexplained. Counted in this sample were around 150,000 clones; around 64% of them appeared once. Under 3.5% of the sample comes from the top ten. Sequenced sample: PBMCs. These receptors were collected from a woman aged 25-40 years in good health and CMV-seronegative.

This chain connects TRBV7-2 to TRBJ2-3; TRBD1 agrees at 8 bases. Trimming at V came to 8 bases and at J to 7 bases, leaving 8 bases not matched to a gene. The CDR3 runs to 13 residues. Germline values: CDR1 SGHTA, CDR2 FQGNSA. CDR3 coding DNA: TGTGCCAGCGGGGACAGGACTACACATACGCAGTATTTT. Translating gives CASGDRTTHTQYF.

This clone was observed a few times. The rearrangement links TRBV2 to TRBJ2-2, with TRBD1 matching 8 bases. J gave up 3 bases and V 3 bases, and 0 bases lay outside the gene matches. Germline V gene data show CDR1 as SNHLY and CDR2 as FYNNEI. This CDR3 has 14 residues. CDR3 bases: TGTGCCAGCAGTGAGGACAGGGACACCGGGGAGCTGTTTTTT. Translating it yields CASSEDRDTGELFF. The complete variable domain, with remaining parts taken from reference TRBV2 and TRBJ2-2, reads EPEVTQTPSHQVTQMGQEVILRCVPISNHLYFYWYRQILGQKVEFLVSFYNNEISEKSEIFDDQFSVERPDGSNFTLKIRSTKLEDSAMYFCASSEDRDTGELFFGEGSRLTVL.

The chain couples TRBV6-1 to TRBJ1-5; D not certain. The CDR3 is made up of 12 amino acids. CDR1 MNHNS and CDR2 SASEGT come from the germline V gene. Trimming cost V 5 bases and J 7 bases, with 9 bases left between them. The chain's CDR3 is CASSFSEQPQHF. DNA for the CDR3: TGTGCCAGCAGTTTCTCTGAGCAGCCCCAGCATTTT.

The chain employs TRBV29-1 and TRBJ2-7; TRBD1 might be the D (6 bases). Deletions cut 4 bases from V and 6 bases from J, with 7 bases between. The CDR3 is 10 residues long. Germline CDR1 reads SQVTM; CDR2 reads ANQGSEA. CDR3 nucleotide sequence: TGCAGCGTTGTCAGGGGCGAGCAGTACTTC. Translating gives CSVVRGEQYF.

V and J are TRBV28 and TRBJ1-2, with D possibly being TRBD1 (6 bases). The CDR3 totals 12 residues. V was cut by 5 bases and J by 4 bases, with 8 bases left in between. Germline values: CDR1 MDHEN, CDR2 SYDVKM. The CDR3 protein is CASSAGAYGYTF. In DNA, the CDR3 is TGTGCCAGCAGTGCAGGGGCCTATGGCTACACCTTC.

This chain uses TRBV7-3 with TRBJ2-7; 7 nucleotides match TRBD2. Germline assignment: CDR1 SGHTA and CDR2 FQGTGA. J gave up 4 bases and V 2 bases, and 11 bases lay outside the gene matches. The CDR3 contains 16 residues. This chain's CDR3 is CASSLGGVRGSYEQYF. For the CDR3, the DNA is TGTGCCAGCAGCTTAGGCGGCGTGCGGGGGAGTTACGAGCAGTACTTC.

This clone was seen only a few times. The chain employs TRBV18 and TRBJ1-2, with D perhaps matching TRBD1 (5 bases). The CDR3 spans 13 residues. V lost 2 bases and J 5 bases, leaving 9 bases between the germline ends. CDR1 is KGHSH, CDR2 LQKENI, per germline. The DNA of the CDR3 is TGTGCCAGCTCACCAGACAGAACTTATGGCTACACCTTC. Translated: CASSPDRTYGYTF.

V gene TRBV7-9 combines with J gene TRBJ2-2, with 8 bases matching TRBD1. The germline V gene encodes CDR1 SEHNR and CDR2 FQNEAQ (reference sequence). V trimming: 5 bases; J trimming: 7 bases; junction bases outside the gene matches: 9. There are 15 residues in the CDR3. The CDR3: CASSGPGQVIGELFF. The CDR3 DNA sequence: TGTGCCAGCAGCGGCCCGGGACAGGTCATCGGGGAGCTGTTTTTT.

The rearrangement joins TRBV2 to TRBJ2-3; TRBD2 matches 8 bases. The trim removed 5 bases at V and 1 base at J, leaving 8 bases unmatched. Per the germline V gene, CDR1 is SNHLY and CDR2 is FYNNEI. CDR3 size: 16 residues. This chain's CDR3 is CASSTGTRFRTDTQYF. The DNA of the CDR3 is TGTGCCAGCAGTACCGGGACTAGGTTCCGCACAGATACGCAGTATTTT. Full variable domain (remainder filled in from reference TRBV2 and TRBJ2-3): EPEVTQTPSHQVTQMGQEVILRCVPISNHLYFYWYRQILGQKVEFLVSFYNNEISEKSEIFDDQFSVERPDGSNFTLKIRSTKLEDSAMYFCASSTGTRFRTDTQYFGPGTRLTVL.

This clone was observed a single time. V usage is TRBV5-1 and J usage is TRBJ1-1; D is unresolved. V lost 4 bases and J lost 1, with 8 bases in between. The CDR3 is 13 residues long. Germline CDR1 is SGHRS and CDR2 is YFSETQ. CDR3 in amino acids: CASSPLSNTEAFF. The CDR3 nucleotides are TGCGCCAGCAGCCCCCTTTCGAACACTGAAGCTTTCTTT.

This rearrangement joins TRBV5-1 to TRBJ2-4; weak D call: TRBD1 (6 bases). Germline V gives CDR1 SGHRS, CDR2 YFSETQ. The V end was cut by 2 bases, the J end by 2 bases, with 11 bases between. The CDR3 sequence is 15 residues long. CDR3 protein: CASSFLGGTKNIQYF. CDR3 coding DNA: TGCGCCAGCAGCTTCTTAGGGGGAACCAAAAACATTCAGTACTTC.

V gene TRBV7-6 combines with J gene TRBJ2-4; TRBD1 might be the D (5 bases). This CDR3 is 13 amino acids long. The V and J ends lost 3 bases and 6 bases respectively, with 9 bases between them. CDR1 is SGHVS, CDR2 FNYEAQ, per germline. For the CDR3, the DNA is TGTGCCAGCAGCTTGAACCAGGGAAACATTCAGTACTTC. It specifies CASSLNQGNIQYF.

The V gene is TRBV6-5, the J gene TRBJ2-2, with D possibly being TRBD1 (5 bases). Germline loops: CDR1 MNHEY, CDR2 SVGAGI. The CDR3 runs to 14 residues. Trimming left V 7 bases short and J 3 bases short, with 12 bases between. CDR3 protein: CASTAPGYTGELFF. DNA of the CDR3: TGTGCCAGCACCGCCCCAGGGTACACCGGGGAGCTGTTTTTT.

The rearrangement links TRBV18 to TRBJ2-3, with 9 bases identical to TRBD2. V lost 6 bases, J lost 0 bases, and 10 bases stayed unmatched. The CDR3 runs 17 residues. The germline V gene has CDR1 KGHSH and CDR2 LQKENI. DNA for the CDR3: TGTGCCAGCTCGCTACTTTCTAGCGGGACTAGCACAGATACGCAGTATTTT. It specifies CASSLLSSGTSTDTQYF. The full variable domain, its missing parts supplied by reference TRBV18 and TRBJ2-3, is NAGVMQNPRHLVRRRGQEARLRCSPMKGHSHVYWYRQLPEEGLKFMVYLQKENIIDESGMPKERFSAEFPKEGPSILRIQQVVRGDSAAYFCASSLLSSGTSTDTQYFGPGTRLTVL.

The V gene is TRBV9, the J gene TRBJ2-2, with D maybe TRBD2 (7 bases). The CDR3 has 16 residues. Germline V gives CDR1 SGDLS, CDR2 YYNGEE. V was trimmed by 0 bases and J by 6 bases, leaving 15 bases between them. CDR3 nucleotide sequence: TGTGCCAGCAGCGTAGATCGGGGGGCAAGTTCCGGGGAGCTGTTTTTT. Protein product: CASSVDRGASSGELFF.

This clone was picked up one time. As DNA, the CDR3 is TGTGCCAGCAGCTTTAGTTCTAGCTGGAATGAGCAGTTCTTC. It translates to CASSFSSSWNEQFF. J is TRBJ2-1 and V is TRBV7-2, with D possibly being TRBD2 (5 bases). The CDR3 is 14 amino acids. Germline values: CDR1 SGHTA, CDR2 FQGNSA. V was shortened by 3 bases and J by 7 bases, with 13 bases between the two germline ends.

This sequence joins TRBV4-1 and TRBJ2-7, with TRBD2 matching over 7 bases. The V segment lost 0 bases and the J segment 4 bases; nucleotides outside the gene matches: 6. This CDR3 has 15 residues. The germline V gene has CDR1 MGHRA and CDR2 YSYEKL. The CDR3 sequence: CASSQDGRGSYEQYF. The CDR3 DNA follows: TGCGCCAGCAGCCAAGATGGGAGGGGTTCGTACGAGCAGTACTTC.

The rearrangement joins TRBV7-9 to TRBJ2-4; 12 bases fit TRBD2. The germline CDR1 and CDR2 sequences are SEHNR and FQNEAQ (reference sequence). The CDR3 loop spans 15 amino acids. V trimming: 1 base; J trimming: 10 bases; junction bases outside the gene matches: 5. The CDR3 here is CASSLEGGTSGIQYF. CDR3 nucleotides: TGTGCCAGCAGCTTAGAGGGGGGGACTAGCGGGATTCAGTACTTC.

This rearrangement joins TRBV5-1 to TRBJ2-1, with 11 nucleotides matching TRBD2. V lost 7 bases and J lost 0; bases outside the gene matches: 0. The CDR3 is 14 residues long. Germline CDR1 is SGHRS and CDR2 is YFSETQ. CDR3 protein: CASGTSGSYNEQFF. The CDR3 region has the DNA TGCGCCAGCGGGACTAGCGGCTCCTACAATGAGCAGTTCTTC.

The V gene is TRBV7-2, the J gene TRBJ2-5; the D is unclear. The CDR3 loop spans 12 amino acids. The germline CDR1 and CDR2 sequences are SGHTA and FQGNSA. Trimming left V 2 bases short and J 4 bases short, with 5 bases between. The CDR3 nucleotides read TGTGCCAGCAGCTTACGGAGAGAGACCCAGTACTTC. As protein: CASSLRRETQYF.